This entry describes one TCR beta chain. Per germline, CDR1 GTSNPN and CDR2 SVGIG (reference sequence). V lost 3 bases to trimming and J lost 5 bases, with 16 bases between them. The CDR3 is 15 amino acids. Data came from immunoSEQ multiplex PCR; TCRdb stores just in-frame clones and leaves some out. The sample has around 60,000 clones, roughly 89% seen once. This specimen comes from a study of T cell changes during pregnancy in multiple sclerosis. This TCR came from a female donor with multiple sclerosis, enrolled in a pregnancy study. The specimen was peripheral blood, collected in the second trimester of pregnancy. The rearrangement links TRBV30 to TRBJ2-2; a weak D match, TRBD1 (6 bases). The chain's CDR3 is CAWRAPGHTTGELFF. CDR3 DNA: TGTGCCTGGAGGGCACCGGGACACACTACCGGGGAGCTGTTTTTT.